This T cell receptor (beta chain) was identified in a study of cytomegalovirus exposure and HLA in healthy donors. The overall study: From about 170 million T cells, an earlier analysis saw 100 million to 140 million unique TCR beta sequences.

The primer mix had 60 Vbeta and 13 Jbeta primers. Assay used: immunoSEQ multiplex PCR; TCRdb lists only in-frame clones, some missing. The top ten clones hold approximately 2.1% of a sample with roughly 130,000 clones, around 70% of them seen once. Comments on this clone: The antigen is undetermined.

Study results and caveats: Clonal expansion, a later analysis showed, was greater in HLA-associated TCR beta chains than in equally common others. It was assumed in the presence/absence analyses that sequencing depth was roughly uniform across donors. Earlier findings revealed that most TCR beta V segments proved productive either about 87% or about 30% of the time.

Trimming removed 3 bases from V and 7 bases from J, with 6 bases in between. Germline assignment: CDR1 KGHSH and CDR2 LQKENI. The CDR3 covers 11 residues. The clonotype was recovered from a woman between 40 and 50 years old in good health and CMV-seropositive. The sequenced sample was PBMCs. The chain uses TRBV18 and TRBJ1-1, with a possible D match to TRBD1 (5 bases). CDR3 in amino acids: CASSPDSEAFF. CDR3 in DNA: TGTGCCAGCTCACCCGACAGTGAAGCTTTCTTT.